The sequence of this T cell receptor (beta chain) was determined in a study of blood T cell repertoires in COVID-19. This clone was detected a few times. Data came from immunoSEQ multiplex PCR; TCRdb stores just in-frame clones and leaves some out. This sample has some 250,000 clones, with over 65% found just once. The CDR3 contains 15 residues. With 2 bases removed from V and 4 bases from J, the gap between germline ends came to 11 bases. CDR1 LGHDT and CDR2 YNNKEL come from the germline V gene (reference sequence). The TCR comes from an elderly woman with acute or convalescent COVID-19. V usage is TRBV3-1 (or the pseudogene TRBV3-2) and J usage is TRBJ1-4; D unclear. What was sequenced was peripheral blood. The CDR3 region is CASSQNGAGNEKLFF. The CDR3 DNA sequence: TGTGCCAGCAGCCAAAACGGTGCGGGTAATGAAAAACTGTTTTTT.